These 32 T cell receptor beta chains share one sample of origin, sequenced in a study of T cells in Graves' hyperthyroidism and ophthalmopathy. What was amplified from RNA transcripts were TCR beta CDR3 regions. Researchers ran a first-round RT-PCR on the TCR CDR3 using the HTBI primer set. Each CDR3 protein gets one entry after TCRdb re-called the multiplex PCR reads with MiXCR. The sample has 400,000 to 600,000 distinct CDR3 sequences; more than 15% are singletons. Sequenced material: blood. These receptors were collected from a young woman with Graves' ophthalmopathy.

This clonotype was found a few times. The chain is built from TRBV20-1 and TRBJ2-5; D uncertain. Germline CDR1 and CDR2: DFQATT and SNEGSKA (reference sequence). Trimming removed 5 bases from V and 0 bases from J, with 4 bases in between. The CDR3 runs 11 residues. This CDR3 is CSASNQETQYF. For the CDR3, the DNA is TGCAGTGCTTCGAACCAAGAGACCCAGTACTTC.

There are a few counts of this clonotype. This chain uses TRBV7-2 with TRBJ2-1; tentatively, D is TRBD1 or TRBD2 (5 bases each). Germline V gives CDR1 SGHTA, CDR2 FQGNSA. V was pared by 7 bases and J by 7 bases, with 14 bases between. The length of the CDR3 is 13 residues. As DNA, the CDR3 is TGTGCCAGCACCGAAAGGGGAGTTAATGAGCAGTTCTTC. It codes for CASTERGVNEQFF.

This clonotype was picked up a small number of times. The chain is built from TRBV29-1 and TRBJ2-7; D might be TRBD1 (6 bases). Between the trimmed V and J ends, which lost 1 base and 3 bases, there was a span of 19 bases. The CDR3 spans 16 residues. Germline V lookup: CDR1 SQVTM, CDR2 ANQGSEA. The CDR3 here is CSVEVSALGQSYEQYF. The DNA for the CDR3 is TGCAGCGTTGAAGTGTCTGCTTTAGGACAGAGCTACGAGCAGTACTTC.

The V and J genes are TRBV20-1 and TRBJ2-1; D is unclear. From germline, CDR1 is DFQATT and CDR2 SNEGSKA (reference sequence). The CDR3 contains 11 residues. V lost 3 bases to trimming and J lost 9 bases, with 9 bases between them. The CDR3 coding sequence is TGCAGTGCTAGGGGAATAGGTGAGCAGTTCTTC. This gives the protein CSARGIGEQFF.

The rearrangement uses TRBV11-3 and TRBJ2-7; TRBD2 matches at 8 bases. V was clipped by 10 bases and J by 9 bases; unmatched bases: 17. The CDR3 length is 14 residues. CDR1 and CDR2 from the germline V gene are SGHNT and YENEEA. This CDR3 is CATGGGRVLVGQYF. As DNA, the CDR3 is TGTGCCACCGGGGGGGGGAGGGTACTGGTGGGGCAGTACTTC.

This clonotype occurred many times. The chain uses TRBV28 and TRBJ1-1, with D perhaps TRBD1 (6 bases). The V gene's germline CDR1 is MDHEN and CDR2 SYDVKM. CDR3 length: 14 amino acids. V lost 6 bases, J lost 5 bases, and 16 bases lay in between. Here the CDR3 DNA reads TGTGCCAGCAGCCACCGGGGGGCCCAAACTGAAGCTTTCTTT. Protein sequence: CASSHRGAQTEAFF.

This clonotype was seen many times. The chain is built from TRBV7-9 and TRBJ2-7, with a possible D match to TRBD1 (5 bases). This CDR3 comprises 18 residues. In germline, CDR1 is SEHNR, CDR2 FQNEAQ (reference sequence). With 2 bases removed from V and 0 bases from J, the gap between germline ends came to 20 bases. The CDR3 spells CASSLPPTTGASSYEQYF. CDR3 nucleotide sequence: TGTGCCAGCAGCTTACCCCCAACAACAGGTGCCAGCTCCTACGAGCAGTACTTC.

This clonotype turned up a few times. J is TRBJ1-1 and V is TRBV10-1; no firm D call. The germline gives CDR1 WNHNN, CDR2 SYGVQD (reference sequence). CDR3 length: 16 residues. Between the trimmed V and J ends, which lost 0 bases and 1 base, there was a span of 12 bases. Here the CDR3 reads CASSESSSAPNTEAFF. The CDR3 bases are TGCGCCAGCAGTGAGTCCTCCAGCGCCCCGAACACTGAAGCTTTCTTT.

This clonotype was detected many times. CDR3 coding DNA: TGCAGCGTTGAAAGAGGGACAGGGACAGAGACCCAGTACTTC. Translation: CSVERGTGTETQYF. The rearrangement joins TRBV29-1 to TRBJ2-5, with 9 positions matching TRBD1. Germline V CDR1 and CDR2: SQVTM, ANQGSEA. The ends lost 2 bases at V and 4 bases at J; junction bases unmatched: 5. The CDR3 runs to 14 residues.

This clonotype has more than one count but fewer than ten. The chain recombines TRBV4-2 with TRBJ2-7; the D gene is possibly TRBD1 (7 bases). V gave up 4 bases and J gave up 5 bases, with 18 bases separating them. This CDR3 is 15 amino acids long. Germline V gene sequence: CDR1 LGHNA, CDR2 YNFKEQ. The CDR3 protein is CASSPQGGGWDEQYF. In DNA, the CDR3 is TGTGCCAGCAGCCCCCAGGGGGGAGGTTGGGACGAGCAGTACTTC.

This chain links TRBV19 with TRBJ1-2, with D unclear. The CDR3 loop spans 14 amino acids. Trimming pared 7 bases from V and 0 bases from J, leaving 12 bases between. Germline V gives CDR1 LNHDA, CDR2 SQIVND (reference sequence). As DNA, the CDR3 is TGTGCCAGTACCCTAGGAACCGCTAACTATGGCTACACCTTC. Residues: CASTLGTANYGYTF.

Ten or more counts support this clonotype. This chain connects TRBV7-2 to TRBJ2-7, with a weak D call TRBD1 (6 bases). Germline V gives CDR1 SGHTA, CDR2 FQGNSA. V was trimmed by 6 bases and J by 4 bases, leaving 19 bases between them. This CDR3 spans 15 amino acids. CDR3 residues: CASRHQADRRYEQYF. The CDR3 DNA is TGTGCCAGCAGACATCAAGCGGACAGAAGGTACGAGCAGTACTTC.

This clonotype was recorded at least ten times. The chain combines TRBV18 with TRBJ1-1; no reliable D call. Trimming took 6 bases from V and 0 from J, leaving 11 bases between them. Germline lookup yields CDR1 KGHSH and CDR2 LQKENI. The CDR3 spans 14 residues. CDR3 nucleotides: TGTGCCAGCTCCCACGGGCTGCTGAACACTGAAGCTTTCTTT. Its translation: CASSHGLLNTEAFF.

V is TRBV27 and J is TRBJ1-6, with 10 bases matching TRBD1. The V segment lost 3 bases and the J segment 7 bases; nucleotides outside the gene matches: 6. The CDR3 contains 16 residues. CDR1 and CDR2 from the germline V gene are MNHEY and SMNVEV (reference sequence). Written as DNA, the CDR3 is TGTGCCAGCAGTTTGACAGGGGGCGGTTGGAATTCACCCCTCCACTTT. Residues: CASSLTGGGWNSPLHF.

With regard to this clonotype: One end of the junction fails to match germline, which may point to a read error. The chain employs TRBV10-3 and TRBJ2-1; 9 bases are a match to TRBD2. The length of the CDR3 is 14 residues. Germline V lookup: CDR1 ENHRY, CDR2 SYGVKD. CDR3 nucleotides: TGTGCCACCCGGCTTAGCGGGGGTTACAATGAGCAGTCCTTC. As protein: CATRLSGGYNEQSF.

This clonotype was seen repeatedly, ten times or more. The chain employs TRBV27 and TRBJ1-5; perhaps TRBD1 as D (6 bases). V lost 1 base to trimming and J lost 2 bases, with 18 bases between them. The CDR3 loop spans 18 amino acids. Germline V lookup: CDR1 MNHEY, CDR2 SMNVEV (reference sequence). This CDR3 is CASSLWGPRYRGNQPQHF. The CDR3 DNA sequence: TGTGCCAGCAGTTTATGGGGCCCCAGGTACAGGGGCAATCAGCCCCAGCATTTT.

This clonotype was detected ten times or more. CDR3 coding DNA: TGTGCCAGCGCTGAACCGCGGGGGCAAGAGACCCAGTACTTC. It specifies CASAEPRGQETQYF. This sequence joins TRBV6-2 or TRBV6-3 and TRBJ2-5; 7 bases line up with TRBD2. V lost 8 bases and J lost 2; bases outside the gene matches: 8. This CDR3 has 14 residues. Germline V gives CDR1 MNHEY, CDR2 SVGEGT.

This clonotype was recorded at least ten times. The V gene is TRBV27, the J gene TRBJ2-1, with 12 bases matching TRBD2. Trimming removed 7 bases from V and 10 bases from J; junction bases left unmatched: 5. Germline values: CDR1 MNHEY, CDR2 SMNVEV (reference sequence). The length of the CDR3 is 13 residues. The CDR3 sequence: CASNLAGGEEQFF. CDR3 DNA: TGTGCCAGCAACCTAGCGGGAGGGGAGGAGCAGTTCTTC.

This clonotype was found a few times. The J gene is TRBJ2-1, the V gene TRBV25-1; D call uncertain. The V and J ends lost 5 bases and 1 base respectively, with 12 bases between them. The CDR3 has 15 residues. Germline lookup yields CDR1 MGHDK and CDR2 SYGVNS. The CDR3 loop is CASSTQVRSYNEQFF. The CDR3 nucleotides are TGTGCCAGCAGTACTCAGGTTAGATCCTACAATGAGCAGTTCTTC.

V gene TRBV12-3 or TRBV12-4 combines with J gene TRBJ1-4, with D uncertain. V lost 3 bases, J lost 1 base, and 3 bases lay in between. There are 13 residues in the CDR3. The CDR3 is CASSLRTNEKLFF. CDR3 sequence (DNA): TGTGCCAGCAGTTTGAGAACTAATGAAAAACTGTTTTTT.

This clonotype was picked up a small number of times. This may come from a read error, since a much larger clone is one base off. This sequence joins TRBV12-3 or TRBV12-4 and TRBJ2-3; D is possibly TRBD1 or TRBD2 (5 bases each). V lost 5 bases, J lost 6 bases, and 15 bases lay in between. The CDR3 runs to 14 residues. The CDR3 sequence: CASSLGALRDTQYF. The CDR3 DNA follows: TGTGCCAGCAGTCTCGGGGCCCTACGGGATACGCAGTATTTT.

The sample holds a few counts of this clonotype. The V and J genes are TRBV11-3 and TRBJ2-7; 12 nucleotides agree with TRBD2. From germline, CDR1 is SGHNT and CDR2 YENEEA. J gave up 4 bases and V 9 bases, and 16 bases lay outside the gene matches. This CDR3 is built from 17 residues. CDR3 region: CASSIDRRLAGEYEQYF. The CDR3 nucleotides are TGTGCCAGTAGTATAGATCGGAGACTAGCGGGAGAGTACGAGCAGTACTTC.

This clonotype was recorded a few times. The V call is TRBV6-5, the J call TRBJ2-2; D remains unclear. The CDR3 runs 12 residues. Trimming took off 4 bases at V and 7 bases at J, with 7 bases between the two ends. Germline V gene sequence: CDR1 MNHEY, CDR2 SVGAGI. This CDR3 is CASSLVDGELFF. The CDR3 nucleotides are TGTGCCAGCAGTTTAGTCGACGGGGAGCTGTTTTTT.

The V and J genes are TRBV7-6 and TRBJ2-3; possibly TRBD1 or TRBD2 for D (7 bases each). The V gene lost 7 bases and the J gene lost 3 bases, with 14 bases spanning the gap. This CDR3 is built from 14 residues. From germline, CDR1 is SGHVS and CDR2 FNYEAQ. CDR3 protein: CASIAGGGTDTQYF. In nucleotides, the CDR3 is TGTGCCAGCATCGCAGGGGGAGGGACAGATACGCAGTATTTT.

This clonotype was observed once. At one boundary the junction diverges from the germline segment, which might be a read error. The genes are TRBV2 and TRBJ2-1; 7 bases agree with TRBD2. CDR3 length: 14 amino acids. The germline CDR1 and CDR2 sequences are SNHLY and FYNNEI. CDR3 residues: CARGRLAALNERFF. DNA for the CDR3: TGTGCCAGGGGGAGACTAGCCGCCTTAAATGAGCGGTTCTTC.

This clonotype occurred a few times. The chain joins TRBV14 to TRBJ1-1; D gene uncertain. This CDR3 has 16 residues. Germline CDR1 reads SGHDN; CDR2 reads FVKESK. V lost 1 base to trimming and J lost 0 bases, with 12 bases between them. For the CDR3, the DNA is TGTGCCAGCAGCCAAGTACGGGGTTACATGAACACTGAAGCTTTCTTT. Translated, it gives CASSQVRGYMNTEAFF.

The CDR3 is CASVGREGSGELFF. The DNA for the CDR3 is TGTGCCAGCGTAGGCCGGGAGGGTTCCGGGGAGCTGTTTTTT. The V gene is TRBV2, the J gene TRBJ2-2; 8 positions agree with TRBD2. The V gene's germline CDR1 is SNHLY and CDR2 FYNNEI. V lost 8 bases and J lost 6; bases outside the gene matches: 8. The CDR3 consists of 14 residues.

In its sample, this clonotype was seen a few times. V is TRBV4-2 and J is TRBJ2-5; D unresolved. The CDR3 extends over 13 amino acids. V gave up 0 bases and J gave up 5 bases, with 7 bases separating them. Germline V gives CDR1 LGHNA, CDR2 YNFKEQ. In DNA, the CDR3 is TGTGCCAGCAGCCAAGAATACTGGGAGACCCAGTACTTC. This gives the protein CASSQEYWETQYF.

This chain connects TRBV19 to TRBJ1-5; the D is unclear. The CDR3 has 13 amino acids. Trimming took 3 bases from V and 3 from J, leaving 6 bases between them. Germline V CDR1 and CDR2: LNHDA, SQIVND (reference sequence). The CDR3 region has the DNA TGTGCCAGTAGTATTACCGCCAATCAGCCCCAGCATTTT. It is translated as CASSITANQPQHF.

This clonotype occurred a few times. The chain uses TRBV7-3 and TRBJ2-1; 8 positions match TRBD2. CDR1 and CDR2 (germline): SGHTA, FQGTGA. V was pared by 5 bases and J by 3 bases, with 9 bases of the junction left unmatched. This CDR3 region has 16 residues. The CDR3 spells CASSPFYGGDYNEQFF. CDR3 coding DNA: TGTGCCAGCAGCCCTTTTTACGGGGGGGACTACAATGAGCAGTTCTTC.

The rearrangement uses TRBV20-1 and TRBJ1-4; 7 bases line up with TRBD1. The CDR3 contains 12 residues. Per germline, CDR1 DFQATT and CDR2 SNEGSKA (reference sequence). V lost 8 bases, J lost 12 bases, and 12 bases stayed unmatched. CDR3 region: CSPLRTGRELFF. In nucleotides, the CDR3 is TGCAGTCCTTTACGGACAGGAAGGGAACTGTTTTTT.

This clonotype was detected many times. This chain uses TRBV28 with TRBJ1-6; weak D call: TRBD1 (5 bases). Germline CDR1 reads MDHEN; CDR2 reads SYDVKM. The germline V and J ends were trimmed by 6 bases and 10 bases, with 19 bases remaining between them. This CDR3 is built from 15 residues. CDR3 in amino acids: CASSRLGGDGSPLHF. The CDR3 coding sequence is TGTGCCAGCAGCCGCCTTGGGGGGGATGGGTCACCCCTCCACTTT.